This T cell receptor (beta chain) appears in the sequencing data of a study of blood T cell repertoires in COVID-19. Study overall: The United States, Italy and Spain provided the acute and convalescent COVID-19 samples.

In the original processing: Estimation of nucleated cell counts relied on the amplification of reference gene primers. This table comes from immunoSEQ multiplex PCR, and its TCRdb copy is limited to in-frame clones, with some not included. D and trimming come from the DNA, and the V and J calls and clone size come from that table. The data contain roughly 400,000 clones, about 88% of them singletons. This CDR3 comprises 16 residues. V lost 3 bases and J lost 5; bases outside the gene matches: 8. CDR1 and CDR2 (germline): LNHDA, SQIVND (reference sequence). The V call is TRBV19, the J call TRBJ2-7; 12 nucleotides align to TRBD2. Sequenced input: PBMCs or T cells enriched from blood (not recorded which). This sequence originates from a young woman who had been exposed to COVID-19. The CDR3 sequence is CASSILAGGPSDEQYF. The CDR3 DNA reads as TGTGCCAGTAGTATTCTAGCGGGAGGGCCTTCCGACGAGCAGTACTTC.